This T cell receptor (beta chain) was profiled in a study of shared clonotypes between healthy human individuals. As defined, naive CD8 cells were CD45RO-negative and positively selected for CCR7, with terminally differentiated effector memory CD45RA+ cells excluded. Whole-study findings and limits: Clonotypes shared by all four sorted-subset donors had higher generation probabilities than non-shared clonotypes.

Using immunoSEQ multiplex PCR, the repertoire was profiled, and TCRdb retains in-frame clones only, with some absent. In the table there are around 2.1 million clones, under 95% of which are singletons. Looked up from germline, CDR1 is MDHEN and CDR2 is SYDVKM. The CDR3 length is 15 residues. V was shortened by 1 base and J by 5 bases, with 12 bases between the two germline ends. Remarks on this clone: The antigen is unknown.

This chain uses TRBV28 with TRBJ1-5; D unresolved. This receptor was identified in a man aged 18-30 years in good health. Some clones in this sample may be carry-over from other donors' samples. Sequencing used naive CD8+ T cells from PBMCs. In DNA, the CDR3 is TGTGCCAGCAGTTTATTAGGTGGGGTTGATCAGCCCCAGCATTTT. Amino acids: CASSLLGGVDQPQHF.